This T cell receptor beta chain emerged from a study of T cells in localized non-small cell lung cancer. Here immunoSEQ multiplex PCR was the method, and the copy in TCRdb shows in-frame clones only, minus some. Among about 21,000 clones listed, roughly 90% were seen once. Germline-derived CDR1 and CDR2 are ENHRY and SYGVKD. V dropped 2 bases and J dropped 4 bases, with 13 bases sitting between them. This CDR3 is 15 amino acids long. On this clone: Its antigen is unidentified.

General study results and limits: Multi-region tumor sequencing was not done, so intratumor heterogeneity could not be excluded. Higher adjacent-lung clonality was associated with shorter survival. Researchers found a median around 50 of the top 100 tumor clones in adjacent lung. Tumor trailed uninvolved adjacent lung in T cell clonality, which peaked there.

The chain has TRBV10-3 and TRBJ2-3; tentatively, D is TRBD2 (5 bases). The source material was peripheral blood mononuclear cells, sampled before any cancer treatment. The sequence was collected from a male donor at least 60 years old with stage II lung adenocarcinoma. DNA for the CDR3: TGTGCCATCAGTGAGCACGAGGAGGTTGCAGATACGCAGTATTTT. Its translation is CAISEHEEVADTQYF.